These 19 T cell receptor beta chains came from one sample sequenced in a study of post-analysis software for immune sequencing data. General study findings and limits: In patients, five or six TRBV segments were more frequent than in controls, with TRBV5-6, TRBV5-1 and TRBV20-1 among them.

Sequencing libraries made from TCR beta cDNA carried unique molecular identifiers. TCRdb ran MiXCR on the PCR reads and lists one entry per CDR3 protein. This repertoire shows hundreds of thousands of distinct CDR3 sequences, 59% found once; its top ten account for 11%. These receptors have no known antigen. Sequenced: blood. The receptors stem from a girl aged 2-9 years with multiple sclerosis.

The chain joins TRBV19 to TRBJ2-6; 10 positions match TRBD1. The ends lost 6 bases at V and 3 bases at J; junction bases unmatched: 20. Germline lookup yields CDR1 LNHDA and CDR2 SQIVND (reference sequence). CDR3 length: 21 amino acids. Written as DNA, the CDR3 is TGTGCCAGTAGCCTACGGTTATGGGACAGGGGTACTTGGGGTGGGGCCAACGTCCTGACTTTC. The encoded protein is CASSLRLWDRGTWGGANVLTF.

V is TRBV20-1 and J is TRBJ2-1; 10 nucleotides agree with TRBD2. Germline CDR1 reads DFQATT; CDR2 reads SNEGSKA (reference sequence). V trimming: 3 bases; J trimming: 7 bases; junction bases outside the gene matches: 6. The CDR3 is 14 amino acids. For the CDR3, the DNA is TGCAGTGCTAGCTGGGGACTAGCGCGTAATGAGCAGTTCTTC. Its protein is CSASWGLARNEQFF.

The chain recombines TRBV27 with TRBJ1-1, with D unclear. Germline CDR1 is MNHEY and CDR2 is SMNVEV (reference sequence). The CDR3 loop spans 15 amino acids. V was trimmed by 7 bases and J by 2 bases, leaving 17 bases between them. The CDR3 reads CASTAIGFGNTEAFF. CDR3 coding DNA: TGTGCCAGCACCGCAATAGGGTTTGGAAACACTGAAGCTTTCTTT.

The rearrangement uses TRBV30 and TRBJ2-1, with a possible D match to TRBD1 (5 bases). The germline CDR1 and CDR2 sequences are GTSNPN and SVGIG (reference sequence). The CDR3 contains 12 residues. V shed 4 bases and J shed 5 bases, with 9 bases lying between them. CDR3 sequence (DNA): TGTGCCTGGACAGGGTTCCACAATGAGCAGTTCTTC. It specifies CAWTGFHNEQFF.

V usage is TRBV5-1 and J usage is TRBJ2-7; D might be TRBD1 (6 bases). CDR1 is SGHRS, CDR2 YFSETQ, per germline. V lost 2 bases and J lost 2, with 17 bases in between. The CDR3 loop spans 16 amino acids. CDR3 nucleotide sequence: TGCGCCAGCAGCTTACACTTATTGGACAGAGCCTACGAGCAGTACTTC. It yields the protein CASSLHLLDRAYEQYF.

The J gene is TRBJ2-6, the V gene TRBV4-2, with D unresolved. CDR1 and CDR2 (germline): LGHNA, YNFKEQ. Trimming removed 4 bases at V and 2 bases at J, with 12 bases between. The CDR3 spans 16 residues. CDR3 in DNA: TGTGCCAGCAGCCCCCATGGCATGCCTGGGGCCAACGTCCTGACTTTC. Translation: CASSPHGMPGANVLTF.

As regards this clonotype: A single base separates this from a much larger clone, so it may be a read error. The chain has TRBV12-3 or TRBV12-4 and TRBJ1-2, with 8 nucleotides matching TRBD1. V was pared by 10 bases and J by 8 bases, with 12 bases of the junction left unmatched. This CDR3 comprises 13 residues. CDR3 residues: CAMIGQGLGGYTF. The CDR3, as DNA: TGTGCCATGATCGGACAGGGTTTGGGGGGCTACACCTTC.

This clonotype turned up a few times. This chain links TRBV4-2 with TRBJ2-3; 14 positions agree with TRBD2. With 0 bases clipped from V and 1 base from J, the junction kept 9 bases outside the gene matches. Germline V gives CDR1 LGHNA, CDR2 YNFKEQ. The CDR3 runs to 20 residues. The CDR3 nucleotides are TGTGCCAGCAGCCAAGACCCGACTAGCGGGGGGGCGTATGGCACAGATACGCAGTATTTT. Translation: CASSQDPTSGGAYGTDTQYF.

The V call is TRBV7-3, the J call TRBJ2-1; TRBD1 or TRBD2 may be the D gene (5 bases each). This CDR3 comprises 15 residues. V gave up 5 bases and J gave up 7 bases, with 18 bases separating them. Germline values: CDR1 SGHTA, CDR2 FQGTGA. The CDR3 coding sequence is TGTGCCAGCAGCGAGGGGCAGGGTGAGGATAATGAGCAGTTCTTC. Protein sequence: CASSEGQGEDNEQFF.

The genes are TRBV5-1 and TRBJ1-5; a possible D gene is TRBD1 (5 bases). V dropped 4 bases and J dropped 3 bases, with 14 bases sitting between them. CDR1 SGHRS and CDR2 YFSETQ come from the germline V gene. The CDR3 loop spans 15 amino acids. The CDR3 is CASSLSGTTNQPQHF. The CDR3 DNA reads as TGCGCCAGCAGCCTTTCCGGGACTACCAATCAGCCCCAGCATTTT.

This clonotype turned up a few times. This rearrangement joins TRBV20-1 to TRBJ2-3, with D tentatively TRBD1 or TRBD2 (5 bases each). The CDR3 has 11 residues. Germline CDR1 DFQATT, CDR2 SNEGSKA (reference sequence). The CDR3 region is CSGASTDTQYF. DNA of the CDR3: TGCAGCGGGGCTAGCACAGATACGCAGTATTTT.

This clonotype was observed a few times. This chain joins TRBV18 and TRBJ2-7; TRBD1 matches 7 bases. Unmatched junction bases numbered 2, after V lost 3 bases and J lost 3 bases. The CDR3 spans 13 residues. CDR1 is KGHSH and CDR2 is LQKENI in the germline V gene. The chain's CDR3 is CASSPGQVYEQYF. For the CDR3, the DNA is TGTGCCAGCTCACCCGGACAGGTCTACGAGCAGTACTTC.

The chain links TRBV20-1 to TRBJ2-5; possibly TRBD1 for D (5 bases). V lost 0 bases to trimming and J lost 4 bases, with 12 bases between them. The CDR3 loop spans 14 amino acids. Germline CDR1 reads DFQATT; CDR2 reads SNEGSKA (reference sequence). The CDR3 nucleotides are TGCAGTGCTAGAGATTGGTCAGGGATAGAGACCCAGTACTTC. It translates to CSARDWSGIETQYF.

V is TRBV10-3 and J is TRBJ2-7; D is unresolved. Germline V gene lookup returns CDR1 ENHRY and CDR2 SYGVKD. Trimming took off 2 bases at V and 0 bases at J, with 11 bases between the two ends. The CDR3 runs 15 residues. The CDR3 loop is CAISEALSGSYEQYF. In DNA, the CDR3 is TGTGCCATCAGTGAGGCTTTAAGTGGCTCCTACGAGCAGTACTTC.

In DNA, the CDR3 is TGTGCCAGCAGCGGCGGAGCGGGAGGAAGTTACAATGAGCAGTTCTTC. Translated: CASSGGAGGSYNEQFF. V and J are TRBV9 and TRBJ2-1, with 9 bases identical to TRBD2. The CDR3 is made up of 16 amino acids. Trimming cost V 3 bases and J 4 bases; bases outside gene matches: 8. Germline loops: CDR1 SGDLS, CDR2 YYNGEE.

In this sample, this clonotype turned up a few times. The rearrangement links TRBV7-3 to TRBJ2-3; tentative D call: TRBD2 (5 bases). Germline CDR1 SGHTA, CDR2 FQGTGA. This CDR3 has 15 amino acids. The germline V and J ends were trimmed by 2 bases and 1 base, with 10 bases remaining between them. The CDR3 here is CASSLWGSGTDTQYF. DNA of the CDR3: TGTGCCAGCAGCTTATGGGGTAGCGGCACAGATACGCAGTATTTT. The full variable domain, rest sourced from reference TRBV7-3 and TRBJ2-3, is GAGVSQTPSNKVTEKGKYVELRCDPISGHTALYWYRQSLGQGPEFLIYFQGTGAADDSGLPNDRFFAVRPEGSVSTLKIQRTERGDSAVYLCASSLWGSGTDTQYFGPGTRLTVL.

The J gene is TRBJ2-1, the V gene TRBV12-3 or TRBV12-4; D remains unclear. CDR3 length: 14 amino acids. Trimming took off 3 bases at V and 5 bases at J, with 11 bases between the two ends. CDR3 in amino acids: CASSLVNLDNEQFF. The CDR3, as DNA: TGTGCCAGCAGTTTGGTCAACTTGGACAATGAGCAGTTCTTC.

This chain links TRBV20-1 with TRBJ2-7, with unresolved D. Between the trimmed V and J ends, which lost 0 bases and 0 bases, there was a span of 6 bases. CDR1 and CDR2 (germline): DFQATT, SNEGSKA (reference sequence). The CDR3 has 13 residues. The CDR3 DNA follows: TGCAGTGCTAGAGAGTGGAGCTCCTACGAGCAGTACTTC. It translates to CSAREWSSYEQYF.

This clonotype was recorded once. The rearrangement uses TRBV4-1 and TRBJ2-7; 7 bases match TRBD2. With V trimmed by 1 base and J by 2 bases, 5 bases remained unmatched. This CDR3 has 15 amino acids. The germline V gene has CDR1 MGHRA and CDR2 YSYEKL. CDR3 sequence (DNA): TGCGCCAGCAGCCAAGTGTCCGGACTAGCCTACGAGCAGTACTTC. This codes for CASSQVSGLAYEQYF.